These T cell receptor beta chains were read from a single sample in a study of shared clonotypes between healthy human individuals. Repertoires were generated with immunoSEQ multiplex PCR, while TCRdb's copy carries only in-frame clones and drops some. The table records about 680,000 clones, about two thirds of them present only once. What was sequenced was memory CD4+ T cells sorted from blood. The receptors come from a woman aged 25 to 39 in good health. The CDR3 runs from the conserved cysteine through the conserved F or W. The D gene is left open where the match is weak. Where a row states a size, it is once, few, many or the class of an expanded clone; other rows omit it.

>TRBJ2-1|.|TRBV27|TRBD2
TGTGCCAGCAGTTTATCCACAGTGTTCTTACTAGCGGGGAACAATGAGCAGTTCTTC
CASSLSTVFLLAGNNEQFF
>TRBJ1-6|.|TRBV29-1|.
TGCAGCGTCCGGACAGACCCCAAATCACCCCTCCACTTT
CSVRTDPKSPLHF
>TRBJ2-1|.|TRBV5-1|.
TGCGCCAGCAGCTCTGGCAGCTCCTACAATGAGCAGTTCTTC
CASSSGSSYNEQFF
>TRBJ2-7|.|TRBV7-9|TRBD1
TGTGCCAGCAGCTCTCGGGACAGGACCTCCGGGACCCGCTCCTACGAGCAGTACTTC
CASSSRDRTSGTRSYEQYF
>TRBJ1-5|.|TRBV18|TRBD1
TGTGCCAGCTCACCTAGCCTAGACAGGGGGAATCAGCCCCAGCATTTT
CASSPSLDRGNQPQHF
>TRBJ1-2|.|TRBV2|TRBD1
TGTGCCAGCCGTAGTACGGGGACAGGGTATGGCTACACCTTC
CASRSTGTGYGYTF
>TRBJ2-5|.|TRBV21-1|.
TGTGCCAGCAGCAAAGAGGGCAGGGTATGGACTAGCGGGAGGCTCCACTACCAAGAGACCCAGTACTTC
CASSKEGRVWTSGRLHYQETQYF
>TRBJ1-5|.|TRBV5-5|.
TGTGCCAGCAGCCCTAGACGGGACCATCAGCCCCAGCATTTT
CASSPRRDHQPQHF
>TRBJ2-7|few|TRBV7-8|TRBD2
TGTGCCAGCAGCTTAGTAGCGGGTCCCTACGAGCAGTACTTC
CASSLVAGPYEQYF
>TRBJ2-1|.|TRBV6-5|.
TGTGCCAGCTCAAGAACTAGTGTTCGATACAATGAGCAGTTCTTC
CASSRTSVRYNEQFF